The clone carrying this TCR beta chain came up many times. This record comes from a study of neurological immune-mediated disorders. The CDR3 has 21 amino acids. Trimming took 6 bases from V and 0 from J; bases not matched to a gene: 24. The team produced cDNA through 5'RACE using 10-nucleotide random UMIs. TCRdb called the 5' RACE reads again in MiXCR, with one record for every CDR3 protein. The sample lists about 38,000 distinct CDR3 sequences, 8.5% to 14% occurring once. Time point noted: technical triplicate 1. The unsorted libraries had their origin in 2 million PBMCs stored at -80 C. Sequenced material: PBMCs. This sequence originates from a man aged 55-75 years with HTLV-1-associated myelopathy (HAM/TSP). The chain uses TRBV12-3 or TRBV12-4 and TRBJ2-7, with TRBD2 matching 9 bases. CDR3 DNA sequence: TGTGCCAGCAGCATGACTAGCGGCCCATGGAGAAACGTTACCAGCTCCTACGAGCAGTACTTC. Its translation: CASSMTSGPWRNVTSSYEQYF.